These 19 T cell receptor beta chains were sequenced from one sample in a study of cytomegalovirus exposure and HLA in healthy donors. Researchers ran the PCR with 60 Vbeta and 13 Jbeta primers. The protocol was immunoSEQ multiplex PCR, while the TCRdb copy is restricted to in-frame clones and leaves out a portion. Of a few hundred thousand clones in the sample, around 89% are singletons; the top ten hold 0.9% to 1.1%. Sequenced sample: PBMCs. These receptors were obtained from a woman aged 18-35 years in good health and CMV-seronegative.

The genes are TRBV7-2 and TRBJ2-3; 8 bases agree with TRBD1. Germline assignment: CDR1 SGHTA and CDR2 FQGNSA. The trim removed 1 base at V and 5 bases at J, leaving 5 bases unmatched. The CDR3 is made up of 15 amino acids. The DNA of the CDR3 is TGTGCCAGCAGCTTAGTGCAGGGGGCGAAAGATACGCAGTATTTT. Protein: CASSLVQGAKDTQYF.

The chain couples TRBV4-1 to TRBJ1-2; TRBD1 might be the D (6 bases). V lost 1 base and J 4 bases, leaving 16 bases between the germline ends. The CDR3 loop spans 16 amino acids. Germline V gene lookup returns CDR1 MGHRA and CDR2 YSYEKL. The DNA for the CDR3 is TGCGCCAGCAGCCAAGGCCCAGGGACATCGGGCTATGGCTACACCTTC. Its protein product is CASSQGPGTSGYGYTF.

This clone was detected a few times. The gene calls are TRBV5-4 and TRBJ2-1, with 7 bases aligning to TRBD2. CDR1 and CDR2 from the germline V gene are SGHNT and YYREEE (reference sequence). With V trimmed by 0 bases and J by 4 bases, 4 bases remained unmatched. The CDR3 has 15 residues. The CDR3 coding sequence is TGTGCCAGCAGCTTGGATGGGCGGGGGTACAATGAGCAGTTCTTC. Translated: CASSLDGRGYNEQFF.

This chain connects TRBV6-6 to TRBJ1-1, with a weak D call TRBD1 (5 bases). Germline V gene data show CDR1 as MNHNY and CDR2 as SVGAGI (reference sequence). Trimming took 4 bases from V and 7 from J, leaving 7 bases between them. This CDR3 is 11 amino acids long. This chain's CDR3 is CASSSTVEAFF. The CDR3 DNA reads as TGTGCCAGCAGTTCGACAGTTGAAGCTTTCTTT.

The chain combines TRBV6-5 with TRBJ1-4; D is perhaps TRBD1 (6 bases). Germline-derived CDR1 and CDR2 are MNHEY and SVGAGI. This CDR3 has 14 residues. V was clipped by 6 bases and J by 3 bases, with 11 bases between them. The CDR3 protein is CASSNRVPNEKLFF. The CDR3 coding sequence is TGTGCCAGCAGCAACAGGGTACCTAATGAAAAACTGTTTTTT.

The V call is TRBV7-2, the J call TRBJ2-4; D unclear. There are 14 residues in the CDR3. The ends were cut back, 4 bases at V and 0 bases at J, with 7 bases in the middle. Germline values: CDR1 SGHTA, CDR2 FQGNSA. The CDR3: CASSSSLAKNIQYF. CDR3 DNA sequence: TGTGCCAGCAGCTCCAGTCTAGCCAAAAACATTCAGTACTTC.

The J gene is TRBJ1-2, the V gene TRBV9; tentative D call: TRBD1 (5 bases). The CDR3 is 15 residues long. From germline, CDR1 is SGDLS and CDR2 YYNGEE. Trimming stripped 4 bases from V and 4 bases from J, with 17 bases between. CDR3 sequence: CASSPRGAVGYGYTF. DNA for the CDR3: TGTGCCAGCAGCCCACGCGGGGCAGTTGGCTATGGCTACACCTTC. Full variable domain (outside the CDR3, taken from reference TRBV9 and TRBJ1-2): DSGVTQTPKHLITATGQRVTLRCSPRSGDLSVYWYQQSLDQGLQFLIQYYNGEERAKGNILERFSAQQFPDLHSELNLSSLELGDSALYFCASSPRGAVGYGYTFGSGTRLTVV.

The rearrangement joins TRBV7-2 to TRBJ2-4; D is uncertain. Germline V gives CDR1 SGHTA, CDR2 FQGNSA. The CDR3 consists of 15 residues. With 4 bases removed from V and 0 bases from J, the gap between germline ends came to 10 bases. CDR3 coding DNA: TGTGCCAGCAGCTCACAGCTATTAGCCAAAAACATTCAGTACTTC. This encodes CASSSQLLAKNIQYF. The full variable domain, with the rest looked up from reference TRBV7-2 and TRBJ2-4, is GAGVSQSPSNKVTEKGKDVELRCDPISGHTALYWYRQSLGQGLEFLIYFQGNSAPDKSGLPSDRFSAERTGGSVSTLTIQRTQQEDSAVYLCASSSQLLAKNIQYFGAGTRLSVL.

The gene calls are TRBV7-9 and TRBJ2-1, with 7 bases identical to TRBD2. This CDR3 spans 14 amino acids. The V and J ends lost 5 bases and 6 bases, in that order; junction bases with no gene match: 7. The germline gives CDR1 SEHNR, CDR2 FQNEAQ (reference sequence). CDR3 sequence reads: CASSDGLVPNEQFF. The DNA of the CDR3 is TGTGCCAGCAGCGACGGACTAGTGCCCAATGAGCAGTTCTTC.

The chain employs TRBV21-1 and TRBJ2-1; the table gives TRBD2 as D, unverified against the DNA. TRBV21-1 is a pseudogene. The CDR3 runs to 17 residues. CDR3 sequence: CASSKAPSVDNYNEQFF. The CDR3 DNA reads TGTGCCAGCAGCAAAGCGCCCAGCGTTGATAACTACAATGAGCAGTTCTTC.

The V gene is TRBV11-2, the J gene TRBJ1-1; TRBD1 matches at 8 bases. The trim removed 5 bases at V and 0 bases at J, leaving 5 bases unmatched. Germline CDR1 is SGHAT and CDR2 is FQNNGV. This CDR3 has 15 amino acids. This CDR3 reads CASSADRGMNTEAFF. The CDR3 bases are TGTGCCAGCAGCGCAGACAGGGGAATGAACACTGAAGCTTTCTTT.

V is TRBV5-1 and J is TRBJ2-1, with 7 positions matching TRBD2. The length of the CDR3 is 18 residues. After removal of 3 bases from V and 6 bases from J, the junction contained 18 bases not matched to a gene. CDR1 is SGHRS and CDR2 is YFSETQ in the germline V gene. As DNA, the CDR3 is TGCGCCAGCAGCTGGGGGAGGGCCAGCGGGATTCCCTCCAATGAGCAGTTCTTC. Translating gives CASSWGRASGIPSNEQFF.

The chain couples TRBV7-2 to TRBJ1-2; 12 bases fit TRBD1. The CDR3 loop spans 16 amino acids. CDR1 SGHTA and CDR2 FQGNSA come from the germline V gene. V was clipped by 5 bases and J by 7 bases; unmatched bases: 11. CDR3 residues: CASSLKIGTGGGGYTF. CDR3 DNA: TGTGCCAGCAGCCTAAAGATCGGGACAGGGGGCGGTGGCTACACCTTC.

V usage is TRBV7-2 and J usage is TRBJ2-7; 14 bases agree with TRBD2. Per the germline V gene, CDR1 is SGHTA and CDR2 is FQGNSA. J lost 6 bases, V lost 10 bases, and 5 bases had no gene match. CDR3 length: 13 amino acids. The CDR3 nucleotides read TGTGCCACCAGACTAGCGGGGGGGAGCGAGCAGTACTTC. It yields the protein CATRLAGGSEQYF.

The rearrangement joins TRBV27 to TRBJ1-2; 9 positions match TRBD1. V was clipped by 2 bases and J by 5 bases; unmatched bases: 3. CDR1 and CDR2 (germline): MNHEY, SMNVEV (reference sequence). CDR3 size: 14 residues. CDR3 coding DNA: TGTGCCAGCAGTTTAGTCGGGACAGGGTATGGCTACACCTTC. This translates into CASSLVGTGYGYTF.

The chain couples TRBV9 to TRBJ1-2; the match to TRBD1 covers 8 bases. Germline CDR1 reads SGDLS; CDR2 reads YYNGEE. The length of the CDR3 is 14 residues. After removal of 3 bases from V and 6 bases from J, the junction contained 7 bases not matched to a gene. CDR3 sequence (DNA): TGTGCCAGCAGCGGCTTCAGGGGGCGGGATGGCTACACCTTC. Amino acids: CASSGFRGRDGYTF.

The chain employs TRBV9 and TRBJ1-1; D is undetermined. The CDR3 has 15 amino acids. V dropped 3 bases and J dropped 1 base, with 13 bases sitting between them. The germline gives CDR1 SGDLS, CDR2 YYNGEE. The CDR3 DNA reads TGTGCCAGCAGCGGACCCGGGTTTCGGAACACTGAAGCTTTCTTT. It translates to CASSGPGFRNTEAFF.

V usage is TRBV9 and J usage is TRBJ1-2, with a tentative D call TRBD1 (6 bases). With 4 bases removed from V and 5 bases from J, the gap between germline ends came to 18 bases. The germline V gene encodes CDR1 SGDLS and CDR2 YYNGEE. CDR3 length equals 15 residues. The CDR3: CASSQANRVDYGYTF. CDR3 DNA: TGTGCCAGCAGCCAAGCTAACAGGGTGGATTATGGCTACACCTTC.

The chain uses TRBV27 and TRBJ1-1, with D tentatively TRBD1 (5 bases). Trimming pared 3 bases from V and 3 bases from J, leaving 8 bases between. Looked up from germline, CDR1 is MNHEY and CDR2 is SMNVEV (reference sequence). The CDR3 has 13 residues. CDR3 residues: CASSLAGHTEAFF. The CDR3 DNA follows: TGTGCCAGCAGTTTGGCAGGGCACACTGAAGCTTTCTTT.